This T cell receptor beta chain was documented in a study of blood T cell repertoires in COVID-19. Germline lookup yields CDR1 SGHRS and CDR2 YFSETQ. This CDR3 has 17 amino acids. As regards this clone: The junction departs from germline at one end; a sequencing error may be responsible.

TCRdb's copy holds only in-frame clones and misses some; the assay was immunoSEQ multiplex PCR. The sample has 150,000 to 200,000 clones, approximately 80% seen once. The cohort comprised adults aged about 18 to 100 years residing in under 25 US areas. Participants reported their clinical history, and cohort assignment relied on those reports. The sequenced sample was PBMCs or T cells enriched from blood (not recorded which). This receptor was identified in a woman aged 55-70 years who had recovered from COVID-19. The chain couples TRBV5-1 to TRBJ1-2; D not certain. The DNA for the CDR3 is TGCGCCAGCAACTTGGGCGCAGGCCCCGGTATTAACTATGGCTACACCTTC. Amino acid sequence: CASNLGAGPGINYGYTF.